Following are 7 T cell receptor beta chains from one sample sequenced in a study of a mutant IDH1 vaccine in newly diagnosed glioma. Time point: week 23, last vaccination. Topical imiquimod was applied with each vaccine dose, which held 300 ug of mutant IDH1 20-mer peptide. Libraries were prepared by immunoSEQ multiplex PCR; TCRdb keeps only in-frame clonotypes and omits some of them. The table records 75,000 to 80,000 clones, more than 80% of them present only once. Their recognized antigens are unknown. Sequenced here: PBMCs, sampled from a glioma patient whose treatment included an IDH1 peptide vaccine. The receptors here all came from a woman aged 50 to 60 with glioma.

J is TRBJ2-7 and V is TRBV6-6; D is unclear. This CDR3 is 16 amino acids long. Germline V gene sequence: CDR1 MNHNY, CDR2 SVGAGI (reference sequence). Trimming took 2 bases from V and 1 from J, leaving 15 bases between them. CDR3 DNA: TGTGCCAGCAGTTACCCCCAAGGGAAGCTTTCCTACGAGCAGTACTTC. It translates to CASSYPQGKLSYEQYF.

The J gene is TRBJ1-2, the V gene TRBV12-5; TRBD1 aligns across 7 bases. The germline gives CDR1 LGHNT, CDR2 FRNRAP. V gave up 1 base and J gave up 4 bases; unmatched junction bases: 18. The CDR3 is 19 residues long. The CDR3 region has the DNA TGTGCTAGTGGTTTGGCAGGCGATTCGCCGGGACAGAGGGTCTATGGCTACACCTTC. This gives the protein CASGLAGDSPGQRVYGYTF.

This chain connects TRBV2 to TRBJ1-4; 8 bases agree with TRBD1. The CDR3 runs 15 residues. Unmatched junction bases numbered 8, after V lost 6 bases and J lost 5 bases. Germline V CDR1 and CDR2: SNHLY, FYNNEI. This CDR3 reads CASRKGTGPNEKLFF. For the CDR3, the DNA is TGTGCCAGCAGGAAAGGGACAGGACCCAATGAAAAACTGTTTTTT.

This sequence joins TRBV5-4 and TRBJ2-1; tentative D call: TRBD2 (6 bases). The CDR3 length is 16 residues. Germline loops: CDR1 SGHNT, CDR2 YYREEE (reference sequence). The V end lost 0 bases, the J end lost 9 bases, and 19 bases lay between the germline ends. The CDR3 DNA follows: TGTGCCAGCAGCTTGGCTGGGAGGATAAGATCGGGTGAGCAGTTCTTC. It specifies CASSLAGRIRSGEQFF.

The chain employs TRBV18 and TRBJ1-1; the D gene is possibly TRBD1 (5 bases). CDR1 and CDR2 (germline): KGHSH, LQKENI. This CDR3 has 16 residues. Trimming removed 1 base at V and 0 bases at J, with 12 bases between. CDR3 in amino acids: CASSPQEEGLNTEAFF. The CDR3 region has the DNA TGTGCCAGCTCACCACAGGAAGAGGGGCTGAACACTGAAGCTTTCTTT.

The chain joins TRBV5-1 to TRBJ1-5, with 8 nucleotides matching TRBD1. Germline CDR1 reads SGHRS; CDR2 reads YFSETQ. V trimming: 2 bases; J trimming: 4 bases; junction bases outside the gene matches: 5. CDR3 size: 15 residues. The CDR3 sequence is CASSLSGQGNQPQHF. The CDR3 nucleotides read TGCGCCAGCAGCTTAAGCGGACAGGGTAATCAGCCCCAGCATTTT.

This chain uses TRBV5-1 with TRBJ2-1; 7 bases align to TRBD2. The length of the CDR3 is 15 residues. Germline CDR1 and CDR2: SGHRS and YFSETQ. With V trimmed by 4 bases and J by 1 base, 5 bases remained unmatched. CDR3 loop: CASSPPSGSYNEQFF. DNA for the CDR3: TGCGCCAGCAGCCCCCCTAGCGGATCCTACAATGAGCAGTTCTTC.